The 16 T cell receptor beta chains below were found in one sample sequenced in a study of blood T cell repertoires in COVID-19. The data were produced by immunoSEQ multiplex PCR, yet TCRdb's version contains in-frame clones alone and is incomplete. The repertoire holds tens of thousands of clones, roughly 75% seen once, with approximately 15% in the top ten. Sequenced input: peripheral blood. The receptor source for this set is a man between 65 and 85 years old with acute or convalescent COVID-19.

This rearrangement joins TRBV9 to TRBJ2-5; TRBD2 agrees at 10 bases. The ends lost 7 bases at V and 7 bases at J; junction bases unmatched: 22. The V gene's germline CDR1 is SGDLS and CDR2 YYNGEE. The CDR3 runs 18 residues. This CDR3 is CASGGSTSGEESVWTQYF. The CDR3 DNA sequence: TGTGCCAGCGGGGGAAGCACTAGCGGGGAAGAGTCGGTTTGGACCCAGTACTTC.

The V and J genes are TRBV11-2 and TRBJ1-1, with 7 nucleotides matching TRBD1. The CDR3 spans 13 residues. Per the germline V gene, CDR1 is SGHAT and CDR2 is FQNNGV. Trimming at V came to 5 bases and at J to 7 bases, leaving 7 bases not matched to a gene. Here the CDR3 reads CASSLQGGLEAFF. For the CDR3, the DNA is TGTGCCAGCAGCCTCCAGGGGGGACTTGAAGCTTTCTTT. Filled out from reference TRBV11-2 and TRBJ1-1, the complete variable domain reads EAGVAQSPRYKIIEKRQSVAFWCNPISGHATLYWYQQILGQGPKLLIQFQNNGVVDDSQLPKDRFSAERLKGVDSTLKIQPAKLEDSAVYLCASSLQGGLEAFFGQGTRLTVV.

CDR3 nucleotides: TGTGCCAGCAGCCGAACAGGGGGCCAGCCCCAGCATTTT. Its translation: CASSRTGGQPQHF. The chain combines TRBV3-1 (or the pseudogene TRBV3-2) with TRBJ1-5; TRBD1 aligns across 9 bases. The CDR3 length is 13 residues. CDR1 and CDR2 from the germline V gene are LGHDT and YNNKEL (reference sequence). The J segment lost 7 bases and the V segment lost 4 bases, leaving 2 bases of the junction unmatched.

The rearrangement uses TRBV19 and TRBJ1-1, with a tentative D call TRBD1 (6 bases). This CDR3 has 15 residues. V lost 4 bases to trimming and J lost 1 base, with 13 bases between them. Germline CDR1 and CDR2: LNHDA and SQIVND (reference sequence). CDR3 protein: CASSKKRGGNTEAFF. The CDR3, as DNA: TGTGCCAGTAGTAAAAAAAGGGGGGGGAACACTGAAGCTTTCTTT.

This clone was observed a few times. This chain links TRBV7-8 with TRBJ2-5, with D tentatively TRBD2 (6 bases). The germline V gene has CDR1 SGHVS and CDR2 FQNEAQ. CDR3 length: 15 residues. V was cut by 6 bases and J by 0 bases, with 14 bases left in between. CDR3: CASRSNAGYQETQYF. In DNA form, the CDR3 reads TGTGCCAGCAGATCTAACGCGGGGTACCAAGAGACCCAGTACTTC.

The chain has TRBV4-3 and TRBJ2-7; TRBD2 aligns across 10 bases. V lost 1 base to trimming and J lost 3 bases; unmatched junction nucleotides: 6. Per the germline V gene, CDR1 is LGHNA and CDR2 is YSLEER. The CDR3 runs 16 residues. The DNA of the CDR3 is TGCGCCAGCAGCCAAGGGGTTAGCGGGGGGATCTACGAGCAGTACTTC. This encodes CASSQGVSGGIYEQYF.

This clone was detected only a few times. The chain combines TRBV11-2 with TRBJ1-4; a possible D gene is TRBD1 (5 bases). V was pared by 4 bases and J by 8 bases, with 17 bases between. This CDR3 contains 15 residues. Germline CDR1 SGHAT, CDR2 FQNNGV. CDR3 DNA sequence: TGTGCCAGCAGCTCTCGGACAACACTTGGGGAAAAACTGTTTTTT. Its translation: CASSSRTTLGEKLFF.

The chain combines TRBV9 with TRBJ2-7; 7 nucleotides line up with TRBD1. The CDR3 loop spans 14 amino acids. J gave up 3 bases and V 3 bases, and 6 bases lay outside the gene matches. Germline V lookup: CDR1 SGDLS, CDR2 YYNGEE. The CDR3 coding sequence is TGTGCCAGCAGCGGACCGGGACAGCACTACGAGCAGTACTTC. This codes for CASSGPGQHYEQYF.

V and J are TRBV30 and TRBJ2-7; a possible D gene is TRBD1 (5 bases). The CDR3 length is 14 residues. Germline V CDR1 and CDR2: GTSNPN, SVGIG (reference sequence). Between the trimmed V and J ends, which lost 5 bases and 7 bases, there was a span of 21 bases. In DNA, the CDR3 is TGTGCCTGGGCTCCGGGCAGGGTTCTAAGGGAGCAGTACTTC. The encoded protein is CAWAPGRVLREQYF.

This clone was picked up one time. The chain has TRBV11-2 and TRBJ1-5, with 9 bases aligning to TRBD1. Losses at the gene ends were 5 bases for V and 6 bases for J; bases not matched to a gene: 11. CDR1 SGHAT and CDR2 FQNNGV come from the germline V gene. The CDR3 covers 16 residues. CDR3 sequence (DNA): TGTGCCAGCAGCCTCGGCCAGGGGACAGGGTCTCAGCCCCAGCATTTT. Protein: CASSLGQGTGSQPQHF.

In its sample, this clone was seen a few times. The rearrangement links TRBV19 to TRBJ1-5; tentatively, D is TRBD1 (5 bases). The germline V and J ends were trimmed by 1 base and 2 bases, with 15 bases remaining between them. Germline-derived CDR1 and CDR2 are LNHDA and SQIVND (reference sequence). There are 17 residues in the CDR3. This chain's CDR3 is CASSIGGQGARNQPQHF. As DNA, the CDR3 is TGTGCCAGTAGTATAGGGGGCCAGGGTGCGCGCAATCAGCCCCAGCATTTT.

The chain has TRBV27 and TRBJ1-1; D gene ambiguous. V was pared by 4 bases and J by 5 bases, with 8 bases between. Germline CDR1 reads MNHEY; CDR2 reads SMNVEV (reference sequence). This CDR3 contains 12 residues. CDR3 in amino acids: CASSSPPTEAFF. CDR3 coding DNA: TGTGCCAGCAGTTCCCCTCCTACTGAAGCTTTCTTT.

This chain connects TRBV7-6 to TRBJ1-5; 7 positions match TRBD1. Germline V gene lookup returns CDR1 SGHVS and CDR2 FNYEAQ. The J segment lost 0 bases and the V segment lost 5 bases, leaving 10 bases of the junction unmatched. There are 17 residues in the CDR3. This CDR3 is CASSPDIQGSSNQPQHF. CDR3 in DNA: TGTGCCAGCAGCCCAGATATACAGGGGAGTAGCAATCAGCCCCAGCATTTT. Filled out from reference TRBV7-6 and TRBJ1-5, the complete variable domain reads GAGVSQSPRYKVTKRGQDVALRCDPISGHVSLYWYRQALGQGPEFLTYFNYEAQQDKSGLPNDRFSAERPEGSISTLTIQRTEQRDSAMYRCASSPDIQGSSNQPQHFGDGTRLSIL.

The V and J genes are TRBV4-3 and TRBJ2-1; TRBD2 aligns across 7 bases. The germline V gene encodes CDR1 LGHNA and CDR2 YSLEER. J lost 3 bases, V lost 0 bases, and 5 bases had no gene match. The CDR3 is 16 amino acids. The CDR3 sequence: CASSQDSRGGYNEQFF. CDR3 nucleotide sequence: TGCGCCAGCAGCCAAGACAGCCGCGGGGGCTACAATGAGCAGTTCTTC.

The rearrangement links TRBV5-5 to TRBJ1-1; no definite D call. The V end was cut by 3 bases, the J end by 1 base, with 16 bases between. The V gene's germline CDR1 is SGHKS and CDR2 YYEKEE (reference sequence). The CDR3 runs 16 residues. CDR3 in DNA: TGTGCCAGCAGCTGGGGAGTTTGGAGCTCGAACACTGAAGCTTTCTTT. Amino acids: CASSWGVWSSNTEAFF.

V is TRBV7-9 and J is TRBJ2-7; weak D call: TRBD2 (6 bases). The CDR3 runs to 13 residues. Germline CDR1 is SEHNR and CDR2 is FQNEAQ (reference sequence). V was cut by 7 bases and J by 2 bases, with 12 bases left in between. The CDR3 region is CASTGGWTYEQYF. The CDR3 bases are TGTGCCAGCACCGGAGGGTGGACCTACGAGCAGTACTTC. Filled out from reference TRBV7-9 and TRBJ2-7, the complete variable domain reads DTGVSQNPRHKITKRGQNVTFRCDPISEHNRLYWYRQTLGQGPEFLTYFQNEAQLEKSRLLSDRFSAERPKGSFSTLEIQRTEQGDSAMYLCASTGGWTYEQYFGPGTRLTVT.